Following are 10 T cell receptor beta chains from one sample sequenced in a study of T cells after yellow fever vaccination (dated by TCRdb to 2018 to 2020). Library preparation was by 5' RACE. This sample was sequenced with an Illumina HiSeq 2500. Using fastp trimming at Q25 and MiXCR clonotype assembly, TCRdb reanalyzed the public sequencing data and kept in-frame beta chains. Records with the same CDR3 protein are collapsed into one entry carrying the most frequent genes and DNA. The sample table lists some 600,000 distinct CDR3 sequences, around a sixth of them with a count of one. Around a sixth of the sample is in the top ten clones. In light of the paper, this sample's treatment or condition label describes: live attenuated yellow fever vaccine strain. The sample in question was PBMCs, obtained 4 to 5 days after the first yellow fever vaccination. These receptors all come from a man in his late teens or twenties who received the YFV17D yellow fever vaccine.

This clonotype turned up a few times. V usage is TRBV28 and J usage is TRBJ1-1, with no clear D. The CDR3 totals 12 residues. Germline-derived CDR1 and CDR2 are MDHEN and SYDVKM. Trimming removed 3 bases from V and 7 bases from J, with 9 bases in between. CDR3: CASSLMTGEAFF. The CDR3 DNA is TGTGCCAGCAGTTTGATGACGGGTGAAGCTTTCTTT.

The chain employs TRBV7-8 and TRBJ2-1; 10 bases align to TRBD2. V shed 2 bases, J shed 8 bases, and the junction held 12 bases outside the gene matches. The CDR3 runs to 17 residues. Germline V gene data show CDR1 as SGHVS and CDR2 as FQNEAQ. The CDR3 sequence: CASSLRIAGGHFDEQFF. In DNA form, the CDR3 reads TGTGCCAGCAGCTTAAGGATAGCGGGGGGTCACTTCGATGAGCAGTTCTTC.

This clonotype was observed at least ten times. The J gene is TRBJ2-1, the V gene TRBV24-1; no clear D gene. V gave up 9 bases and J gave up 7 bases, with 12 bases separating them. The CDR3 sequence is 12 residues long. Per germline, CDR1 KGHDR and CDR2 SFDVKD. CDR3 loop: CATDGLGNEQFF. The CDR3 bases are TGTGCCACCGACGGATTAGGGAATGAGCAGTTCTTC.

The rearrangement joins TRBV5-1 to TRBJ2-5; no clear D. Trimming took off 4 bases at V and 5 bases at J, with 15 bases between the two ends. Germline-derived CDR1 and CDR2 are SGHRS and YFSETQ. The CDR3 is made up of 14 amino acids. The CDR3 reads CASSPWVLRETQYF. In nucleotides, the CDR3 is TGCGCCAGCAGCCCCTGGGTCCTGCGGGAGACCCAGTACTTC.

This clonotype was seen a few times. The chain recombines TRBV7-2 with TRBJ2-5; tentatively, D is TRBD2 (7 bases). Germline values: CDR1 SGHTA, CDR2 FQGNSA. V lost 5 bases to trimming and J lost 4 bases, with 17 bases between them. The CDR3 has 15 residues. CDR3 loop: CASSRTSRGRETQYF. The DNA for the CDR3 is TGTGCCAGCAGCCGAACCTCGCGGGGGCGAGAGACCCAGTACTTC.

V gene TRBV20-1 combines with J gene TRBJ1-4; 7 bases are a match to TRBD1. There are 14 residues in the CDR3. Germline loops: CDR1 DFQATT, CDR2 SNEGSKA (reference sequence). The trim removed 4 bases at V and 8 bases at J, leaving 10 bases unmatched. In nucleotides, the CDR3 is TGCAGTGCTACCCACAGGGGACCGAGGGAAAAACTGTTTTTT. This encodes CSATHRGPREKLFF.

This chain joins TRBV7-8 and TRBJ1-3; D gene uncertain. The CDR3 spans 15 residues. Trimming left V 5 bases short and J 2 bases short, with 13 bases between. CDR1 and CDR2 from the germline V gene are SGHVS and FQNEAQ. CDR3 amino acids: CASSPSGIAGNTIYF. In DNA form, the CDR3 reads TGTGCCAGCAGCCCAAGTGGGATCGCTGGAAACACCATATATTTT.

The chain is built from TRBV3-1 and TRBJ2-3, with TRBD2 as a possible D gene (5 bases). The V and J ends lost 2 bases and 3 bases respectively, with 6 bases between them. Per germline, CDR1 LGHDT and CDR2 YNNKEL (reference sequence). The CDR3 covers 13 residues. CDR3 bases: TGTGCCAGCAGCCAATCGGGAACAGATACGCAGTATTTT. It encodes CASSQSGTDTQYF.

The CDR3 loop reads CSVAGTKEIRQETQYF. CDR3 DNA: TGCAGCGTCGCCGGGACAAAGGAGATTCGCCAAGAGACCCAGTACTTC. The genes are TRBV29-1 and TRBJ2-5, with D perhaps TRBD1 (6 bases). Deletions cut 6 bases from V and 1 base from J, with 21 bases between. This CDR3 spans 16 amino acids. Germline loops: CDR1 SQVTM, CDR2 ANQGSEA.

To note about this clonotype: A junction boundary mismatches the germline segment, possibly from a read error. This sequence joins TRBV29-1 and TRBJ2-3; D may be TRBD1 (6 bases). Per germline, CDR1 SQVTM and CDR2 ANQGSEA. The length of the CDR3 is 14 residues. CDR3 nucleotides: TGCAGCGTGGAAGACAGGACTAGCACAGATACGCAGTATTTT. Its protein product is CSVEDRTSTDTQYF.